This T cell receptor beta chain appears in the sequencing data of a study of preoperative IRX-2 immunotherapy in early breast cancer. Profiled with immunoSEQ multiplex PCR; TCRdb holds only in-frame clones, not every one. The top ten hold 6.5% to 8.5% of the sample, which has a few thousand clones, roughly three quarters seen once. Treatment noted: preoperative locoregional IRX-2 cytokine immunotherapy. Patients received preoperative, locoregional IRX-2 cytokine immunotherapy in a phase Ib study. Per germline, CDR1 MNHGY and CDR2 SAAAGT. There are 17 residues in the CDR3. The V end lost 5 bases, the J end lost 3 bases, and 23 bases lay between the germline ends.

The chain couples TRBV6-8 to TRBJ2-7; tentatively, D is TRBD2 (6 bases). This clonotype was obtained from a human donor with breast cancer. The sequences come from tumor tissue, collected after IRX-2 immunotherapy. CDR3 coding DNA: TGTGCCAGCAGTCCATCCCCCGGGACTCCGAAGGACTACGAGCAGTACTTC. Translated: CASSPSPGTPKDYEQYF.